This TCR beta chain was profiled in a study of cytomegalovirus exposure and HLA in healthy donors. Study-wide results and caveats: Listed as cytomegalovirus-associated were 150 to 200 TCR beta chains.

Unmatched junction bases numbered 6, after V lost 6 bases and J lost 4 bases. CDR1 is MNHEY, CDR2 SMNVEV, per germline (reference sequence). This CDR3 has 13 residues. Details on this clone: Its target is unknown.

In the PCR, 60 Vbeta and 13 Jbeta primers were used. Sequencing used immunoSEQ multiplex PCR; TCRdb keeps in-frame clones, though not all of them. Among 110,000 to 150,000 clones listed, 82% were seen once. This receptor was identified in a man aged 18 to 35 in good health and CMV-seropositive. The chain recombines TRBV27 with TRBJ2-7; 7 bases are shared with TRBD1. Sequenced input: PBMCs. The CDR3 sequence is CASSQGVGYEQYF. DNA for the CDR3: TGTGCCAGCAGCCAGGGGGTCGGTTACGAGCAGTACTTC.